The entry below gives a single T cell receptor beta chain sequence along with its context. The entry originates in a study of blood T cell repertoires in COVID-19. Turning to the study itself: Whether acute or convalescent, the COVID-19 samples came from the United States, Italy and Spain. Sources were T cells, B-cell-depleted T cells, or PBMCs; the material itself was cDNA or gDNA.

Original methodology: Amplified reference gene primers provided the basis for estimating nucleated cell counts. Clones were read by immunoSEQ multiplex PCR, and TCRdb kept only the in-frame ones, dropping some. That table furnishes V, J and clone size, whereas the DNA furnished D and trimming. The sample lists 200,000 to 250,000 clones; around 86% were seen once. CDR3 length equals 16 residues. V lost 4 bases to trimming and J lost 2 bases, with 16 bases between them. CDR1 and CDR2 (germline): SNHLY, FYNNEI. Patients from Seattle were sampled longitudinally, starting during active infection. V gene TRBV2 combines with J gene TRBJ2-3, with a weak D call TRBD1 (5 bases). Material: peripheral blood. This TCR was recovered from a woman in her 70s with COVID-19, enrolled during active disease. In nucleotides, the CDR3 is TGTGCCAGCAGTGTAGGGGCAGGGCCAAACACAGATACGCAGTATTTT. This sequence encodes CASSVGAGPNTDTQYF.